These 12 T cell receptor beta chains share one sample of origin, sequenced in a study of cytomegalovirus exposure and HLA in healthy donors. The PCR made use of 60 Vbeta and 13 Jbeta primers. Using immunoSEQ multiplex PCR, the repertoire was profiled, and TCRdb retains in-frame clones only, with some absent. The sample carries 33,000 or so clones, approximately 76% recorded once. Sequenced input: PBMCs. The source of these receptors is a woman in her 30s in good health and CMV-seropositive.

This chain joins TRBV19 and TRBJ2-1; 12 bases are shared with TRBD2. Trimming at V came to 4 bases and at J to 9 bases, leaving 10 bases not matched to a gene. The CDR3 consists of 16 residues. The germline V gene has CDR1 LNHDA and CDR2 SQIVND (reference sequence). This CDR3 is CASSRSTSGSLGEQFF. For the CDR3, the DNA is TGTGCCAGTAGTAGATCGACTAGCGGGAGTTTGGGTGAGCAGTTCTTC.

The chain couples TRBV5-4 to TRBJ2-7; 8 positions match TRBD2. Looked up from germline, CDR1 is SGHNT and CDR2 is YYREEE (reference sequence). The CDR3 extends over 13 amino acids. The V gene end was trimmed by 4 bases and the J gene end by 4 bases; junction bases not matched to a gene: 4. CDR3 DNA: TGTGCCAGCAGCCCAGCGGGAGCTTACGAGCAGTACTTC. Translating gives CASSPAGAYEQYF.

This chain joins TRBV5-1 and TRBJ2-1; TRBD2 agrees at 13 bases. CDR3 length equals 15 residues. After removal of 4 bases from V and 9 bases from J, the junction contained 7 bases not matched to a gene. Per the germline V gene, CDR1 is SGHRS and CDR2 is YFSETQ. CDR3 DNA: TGCGCCAGCAGCAGCGGGACTAGCGGGGTTGGTGAGCAGTTCTTC. Translating it yields CASSSGTSGVGEQFF.

This clone appeared a single time. The V and J genes are TRBV7-3 and TRBJ2-1, with 8 bases fitting TRBD2. V gave up 3 bases and J gave up 9 bases; unmatched junction bases: 10. This CDR3 comprises 15 residues. The germline V gene has CDR1 SGHTA and CDR2 FQGTGA. CDR3 protein: CASSFRGGPNAEQFF. The CDR3 bases are TGTGCCAGCAGCTTCCGCGGGGGGCCAAATGCTGAGCAGTTCTTC.

The V and J genes are TRBV5-4 and TRBJ2-5; D perhaps matches TRBD2 (6 bases). V shed 4 bases and J shed 4 bases, with 11 bases lying between them. The germline gives CDR1 SGHNT, CDR2 YYREEE (reference sequence). The CDR3 runs 13 residues. CDR3 sequence (DNA): TGTGCCAGCAGCCCCGCCGGGGGAGAGACCCAGTACTTC. Amino acid sequence: CASSPAGGETQYF.

J is TRBJ1-3 and V is TRBV7-8; maybe TRBD1 (5 bases). The germline V gene encodes CDR1 SGHVS and CDR2 FQNEAQ. V was pared by 2 bases and J by 3 bases, with 11 bases between. The CDR3 has 15 amino acids. CDR3 loop: CASSLLGTDGNTIYF. The CDR3 region has the DNA TGTGCCAGCAGCTTATTGGGGACTGATGGAAACACCATATATTTT.

The chain has TRBV6-6 and TRBJ1-2; a weak D match, TRBD1 (6 bases). Trimming removed 2 bases from V and 6 bases from J, with 13 bases in between. The CDR3 sequence is 14 residues long. In germline, CDR1 is MNHNY, CDR2 SVGAGI (reference sequence). CDR3 in amino acids: CASSYPAGGHGYTF. Written as DNA, the CDR3 is TGTGCCAGCAGTTACCCCGCGGGGGGCCATGGCTACACCTTC.

The chain uses TRBV19 and TRBJ2-5, with 7 bases aligning to TRBD2. The CDR3 loop spans 15 amino acids. In germline, CDR1 is LNHDA, CDR2 SQIVND (reference sequence). V was pared by 4 bases and J by 2 bases, with 7 bases of the junction left unmatched. The CDR3 DNA reads as TGTGCCAGTAGTAACTGGGGAGGGAGACAAGAGACCCAGTACTTC. This codes for CASSNWGGRQETQYF.

The chain recombines TRBV5-5 with TRBJ1-1; no clear D gene. Trimming left V 1 base short and J 6 bases short, with 13 bases between. The CDR3 totals 14 residues. CDR1 is SGHKS, CDR2 YYEKEE, per germline (reference sequence). The CDR3 DNA is TGTGCCAGCAGCTTGTTAGCTTTCGGCGCTGAAGCTTTCTTT. Amino acids: CASSLLAFGAEAFF.

The chain employs TRBV2 and TRBJ2-5, with TRBD2 identical over 10 bases. The V gene's germline CDR1 is SNHLY and CDR2 FYNNEI. The CDR3 length is 16 residues. V was clipped by 0 bases and J by 4 bases; unmatched bases: 5. Written as DNA, the CDR3 is TGTGCCAGCAGTGAAGCACGTCTAGCGGGGGTAGAGACCCAGTACTTC. Its protein is CASSEARLAGVETQYF.

The chain links TRBV5-1 to TRBJ1-2; 9 nucleotides line up with TRBD1. The CDR3 consists of 16 residues. CDR1 is SGHRS, CDR2 YFSETQ, per germline. Trimming removed 0 bases from V and 8 bases from J; junction bases left unmatched: 11. The CDR3 is CASSLDGQGNRRGYTF. As DNA, the CDR3 is TGCGCCAGCAGCTTGGATGGACAGGGGAATAGGAGGGGCTACACCTTC.

This rearrangement joins TRBV7-8 to TRBJ1-1; D remains ambiguous. This CDR3 contains 17 residues. V gave up 4 bases and J gave up 0 bases, with 18 bases separating them. The germline V gene encodes CDR1 SGHVS and CDR2 FQNEAQ. The CDR3 loop is CASSSGLTHMMNTEAFF. The CDR3 DNA is TGTGCCAGCAGCTCCGGACTGACCCATATGATGAACACTGAAGCTTTCTTT.